The next 18 T cell receptor beta chains were all read from a single sample in a study of memory CD4+ T cells and cytomegalovirus serostatus. Single viable CD3+CD4+CD8-CD45RO+ cells were sorted as the memory CD4+ T cells. Sequencing used immunoSEQ multiplex PCR; TCRdb keeps in-frame clones, though not all of them. This table holds approximately 40,000 clones, around 76% found once. What was sequenced was memory CD4+ T cells from blood. The receptors here all came from an adult in good health and CMV-seronegative.

V is TRBV15 and J is TRBJ1-3, with unresolved D. Trimming pared 6 bases from V and 1 base from J, leaving 10 bases between. Per germline, CDR1 LNHNV and CDR2 YYDKDF (reference sequence). The CDR3 is made up of 14 amino acids. CDR3 DNA sequence: TGTGCCACCAGTCAGGCACTATCTGGAAACACCATATATTTT. It yields the protein CATSQALSGNTIYF.

V usage is TRBV7-7 and J usage is TRBJ2-3; no clear D gene. Looked up from germline, CDR1 is SSHAT and CDR2 is FNYEAQ (reference sequence). The V end lost 1 base, the J end lost 0 bases, and 8 bases lay between the germline ends. The CDR3 runs to 15 residues. In nucleotides, the CDR3 is TGTGCCAGCAGCTTAGGGGCCAGAAGCACAGATACGCAGTATTTT. The encoded protein is CASSLGARSTDTQYF.

The chain uses TRBV11-3 and TRBJ2-7; 8 nucleotides agree with TRBD1. Trimming took 7 bases from V and 3 from J; bases not matched to a gene: 8. The CDR3 is 14 residues long. The germline gives CDR1 SGHNT, CDR2 YENEEA. For the CDR3, the DNA is TGTGCCAGCACCCCGCAGACAGGGGACTACGAGCAGTACTTC. It yields the protein CASTPQTGDYEQYF.

The chain has TRBV9 and TRBJ2-5; possibly TRBD1 for D (6 bases). The V end lost 0 bases, the J end lost 5 bases, and 14 bases lay between the germline ends. The CDR3 is made up of 15 amino acids. Germline V gene sequence: CDR1 SGDLS, CDR2 YYNGEE. CDR3 in amino acids: CASSVDGGREETQYF. The CDR3 DNA is TGTGCCAGCAGCGTAGATGGGGGCCGAGAGGAGACCCAGTACTTC.

V is TRBV18 and J is TRBJ1-2; TRBD1 might be the D (5 bases). This CDR3 has 15 residues. Trimming stripped 6 bases from V and 4 bases from J, with 18 bases between. Germline assignment: CDR1 KGHSH and CDR2 LQKENI. CDR3 sequence reads: CASSLGQGETYGYTF. The CDR3 DNA follows: TGTGCCAGCTCCCTAGGCCAAGGGGAAACCTATGGCTACACCTTC.

This clone turned up a few times. The chain combines TRBV7-9 with TRBJ2-2; D remains ambiguous. Germline lookup yields CDR1 SEHNR and CDR2 FQNEAQ (reference sequence). Between the trimmed V and J ends, which lost 4 bases and 4 bases, there was a span of 7 bases. The CDR3 runs to 13 residues. The CDR3 is CASSSWSTGELFF. CDR3 sequence (DNA): TGTGCCAGCAGCTCCTGGTCCACCGGGGAGCTGTTTTTT.

J is TRBJ2-7 and V is TRBV30; 7 nucleotides agree with TRBD2. This CDR3 contains 14 residues. CDR1 and CDR2 from the germline V gene are GTSNPN and SVGIG (reference sequence). V lost 4 bases and J lost 6; bases outside the gene matches: 12. The chain's CDR3 is CAWKAAGIVSEQYF. For the CDR3, the DNA is TGTGCCTGGAAGGCAGCGGGGATTGTTAGCGAGCAGTACTTC.

This clone was counted between two and nine times. The chain links TRBV6-6 to TRBJ2-3, with 8 positions matching TRBD1. The germline V gene has CDR1 MNHNY and CDR2 SVGAGI (reference sequence). This CDR3 region has 15 residues. Trimming at V came to 2 bases and at J to 9 bases, leaving 10 bases not matched to a gene. The DNA of the CDR3 is TGTGCCAGCAGTTACGATGACAGGGGCCTAGGGACGCAGTATTTT. Translation: CASSYDDRGLGTQYF.

The CDR3 coding sequence is TGCGCCAGCTCGAACTCTCCCGATAAAAACTATGGCTACACCTTC. Translated, it gives CASSNSPDKNYGYTF. V and J are TRBV5-1 and TRBJ1-2; D is unclear. This CDR3 has 15 amino acids. The germline V and J ends were trimmed by 7 bases and 2 bases, with 18 bases remaining between them. Germline V gene sequence: CDR1 SGHRS, CDR2 YFSETQ.

This chain links TRBV28 with TRBJ1-2; D is ambiguous. Germline V gene lookup returns CDR1 MDHEN and CDR2 SYDVKM. The CDR3 totals 13 residues. The V end was cut by 4 bases, the J end by 3 bases, with 9 bases between. The CDR3 loop reads CASSSGPDYGYTF. As DNA, the CDR3 is TGTGCCAGCAGTTCCGGACCGGACTATGGCTACACCTTC.

The J gene is TRBJ2-4, the V gene TRBV19; the D gene could be TRBD1 or TRBD2 (5 bases each). The V gene's germline CDR1 is LNHDA and CDR2 SQIVND (reference sequence). The CDR3 contains 15 residues. Trimming shortened V by 1 base and J by 8 bases, and 15 bases separated the two germline ends. CDR3: CASSIGGNRYHIQYF. DNA for the CDR3: TGTGCCAGTAGTATAGGAGGGAACAGGTATCACATTCAGTACTTC.

This rearrangement joins TRBV10-3 to TRBJ2-7; D uncertain. CDR1 is ENHRY and CDR2 is SYGVKD in the germline V gene. This CDR3 contains 16 residues. V was trimmed by 0 bases and J by 0 bases, leaving 12 bases between them. The CDR3 sequence is CAISESGRVSSYEQYF. In DNA form, the CDR3 reads TGTGCCATCAGTGAGTCAGGACGGGTGAGCTCCTACGAGCAGTACTTC.

In its sample, this clone was seen a few times. The V call is TRBV15, the J call TRBJ1-5; D is unclear. With 1 base removed from V and 3 bases from J, the gap between germline ends came to 4 bases. Germline CDR1 LNHNV, CDR2 YYDKDF (reference sequence). CDR3 length equals 13 residues. The DNA for the CDR3 is TGTGCCACCAGCAGAGGAAACAATCAGCCCCAGCATTTT. This codes for CATSRGNNQPQHF.

This CDR3 is CASSQDRAGWGAEAFF. CDR3 bases: TGCGCCAGCAGCCAAGATCGGGCAGGGTGGGGCGCTGAAGCTTTCTTT. The V gene is TRBV4-1, the J gene TRBJ1-1; the D gene is possibly TRBD1 (5 bases). The V gene lost 0 bases and the J gene lost 6 bases, with 17 bases spanning the gap. CDR1 and CDR2 (germline): MGHRA, YSYEKL. The CDR3 spans 16 residues.

This chain links TRBV11-1 with TRBJ2-6; D not certain. Germline CDR1 is SGHAT and CDR2 is FQDESV (reference sequence). The CDR3 length is 15 residues. Trimming removed 2 bases at V and 0 bases at J, with 5 bases between. The CDR3 nucleotides are TGTGCCAGCAGCTTAATGAGCTCTGGGGCCAACGTCCTGACTTTC. It translates to CASSLMSSGANVLTF.

Comment on this clone: The junction departs from germline at one end; a sequencing error may be responsible. The chain joins TRBV7-7 to TRBJ2-7; D gene uncertain. CDR1 SSHAT and CDR2 FNYEAQ come from the germline V gene (reference sequence). CDR3 length equals 13 residues. The CDR3 loop reads CASSSSPGYEQYF. In nucleotides, the CDR3 is TGTGCTAGCAGCTCTAGTCCTGGATACGAGCAGTACTTC.

This clone is termed medium-sized (0.01 to 0.1%). V is TRBV2 and J is TRBJ2-2; 10 bases align to TRBD1. The germline V gene encodes CDR1 SNHLY and CDR2 FYNNEI. After removal of 7 bases from V and 4 bases from J, the junction contained 6 bases not matched to a gene. CDR3 size: 15 residues. The CDR3 protein is CASNPRTGGTGELFF. The CDR3 DNA reads TGTGCCAGCAACCCAAGGACAGGGGGCACCGGGGAGCTGTTTTTT.

V usage is TRBV11-3 and J usage is TRBJ2-5; D remains unclear. There are 14 residues in the CDR3. The germline V and J ends were trimmed by 4 bases and 0 bases, with 9 bases remaining between them. The V gene's germline CDR1 is SGHNT and CDR2 YENEEA. This chain's CDR3 is CASSSLRYQETQYF. CDR3 nucleotide sequence: TGTGCCAGCAGCTCCCTACGGTACCAAGAGACCCAGTACTTC.